This TCR beta chain was found in a study of blood T cell repertoires in COVID-19. The overall study: COVID-19 samples from acute and convalescent phases originated in the United States, Italy and Spain.

All recovered Cohort 3 donors got two negative PCRs, got clearance, or saw symptom resolution. This table comes from immunoSEQ multiplex PCR, and its TCRdb copy is limited to in-frame clones, with some not included. The profile shows some 260,000 clones, under 95% of them singletons. Germline CDR1 and CDR2: LNHDA and SQIVND (reference sequence). The CDR3 length is 15 residues. V shed 2 bases, J shed 4 bases, and the junction held 5 bases outside the gene matches. Sequencing was done on a sample of PBMCs or T cells enriched from blood (not recorded which). The chain employs TRBV19 and TRBJ1-1, with 9 positions matching TRBD1. The TCR was taken from a woman younger than 30 who had recovered from COVID-19. The CDR3 loop is CASSIREDRGTEAFF. CDR3 sequence (DNA): TGTGCCAGTAGTATACGTGAGGACAGGGGCACTGAAGCTTTCTTT.